This T cell receptor (beta chain) is from a study of blood T cell repertoires in COVID-19. In the study overall: Sources were T cells, B-cell-depleted T cells, or PBMCs; the material itself was cDNA or gDNA.

V was cut by 4 bases and J by 4 bases, with 10 bases left in between. The CDR3 consists of 13 residues. CDR1 is LNHDA and CDR2 is SQIVND in the germline V gene (reference sequence). In the original analysis: Using reference gene primer amplification, nucleated cell counts were estimated. Repertoires were generated with immunoSEQ multiplex PCR, while TCRdb's copy carries only in-frame clones and drops some. Clone size and V and J calls were adopted from that table, with D and trimming inferred from the DNA. The sample lists approximately 240,000 clones; more than 65% were seen once. Sequencing was done on a sample of peripheral blood. The chain couples TRBV19 to TRBJ1-2; D remains ambiguous. The sequence was collected from a woman between 40 and 55 years old with active or convalescent COVID-19. The CDR3 sequence is CASSKDLSYGYTF. CDR3 DNA: TGTGCCAGTAGTAAGGACTTATCCTATGGCTACACCTTC.